This entry features one T cell receptor (beta chain) sequence. Its antigen is still unknown. One base away there is no much larger clone; base qualities are not given. The germline V gene gives CDR1 as SGHRS and CDR2 as YFSETQ. The V and J ends are trimmed by 0 bases and 2 bases, leaving 9 bases between them. The CDR3 runs 15 residues from the cysteine to the phenylalanine. Just CDR3 DNA is preserved here, 45 bases in frame from base 1. The data originate from a study of T cell changes during pregnancy in multiple sclerosis (dated by TCRdb to 2018 to 2020). In the study overall: The study examined how the T cell repertoire changed over the course of pregnancy in women with multiple sclerosis.

The library was made by the immunoSEQ multiplex PCR assay. This immuneACCESS table, as held by TCRdb, lists in-frame sequences with V and J called but not all clones. Of the missing ones, under half trace to an unresolved V gene in checked studies; the others have no known cause. This sample is represented by 55,000 to 75,000 clones; around nine tenths of them were singletons. Of the sample, roughly 1.4% is held by the ten largest clones. This chain joins TRBV5-1 to TRBJ2-1; perhaps TRBD2 is the D gene, with 6 bases matching. The specimen comprised peripheral blood, sampled in the third trimester of pregnancy. The source is a female donor in good health, enrolled as a control in a pregnancy study. The CDR3 region: CASSLGLEAYNEQFF. The sequenced DNA is TGCGCCAGCAGCTTGGGACTAGAGGCCTACAATGAGCAGTTCTTC.